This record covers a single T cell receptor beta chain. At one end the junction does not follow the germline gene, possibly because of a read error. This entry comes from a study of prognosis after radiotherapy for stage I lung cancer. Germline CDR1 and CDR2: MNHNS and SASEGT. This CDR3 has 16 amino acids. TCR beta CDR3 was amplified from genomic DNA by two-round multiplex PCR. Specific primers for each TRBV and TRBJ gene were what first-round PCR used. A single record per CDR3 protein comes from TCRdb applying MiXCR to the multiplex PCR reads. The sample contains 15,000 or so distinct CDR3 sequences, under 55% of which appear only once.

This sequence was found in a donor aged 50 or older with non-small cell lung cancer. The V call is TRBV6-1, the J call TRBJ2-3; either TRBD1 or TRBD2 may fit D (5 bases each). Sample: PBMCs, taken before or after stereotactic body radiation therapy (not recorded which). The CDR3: CASRLLAGGRTYTQYF. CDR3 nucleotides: TGTGCCAGCAGGCTTCTAGCTGGGGGTCGCACATATACGCAGTATTTT.